Listed below are T cell receptor beta chains from one sample, sequenced in a study of blood T cells in healthy people across ages. TCRdb re-derived calls from the 5' RACE reads in MiXCR, one entry per CDR3 protein. In the table there are some 1.4 million distinct CDR3 sequences, about 40% of which are singletons. What was sequenced was blood. The receptors come from a woman younger than 35 in good health. Both conserved end residues are part of each CDR3. Each record gives: clone size, J gene, V gene, D gene, CDR3 DNA, CDR3 protein. A D gene is named only where the DNA matches it firmly. Clone size appears in some rows only: once, few, many, or a class for an expanded clone.

abundance: NA; j_gene: TRBJ2-1; v_gene: TRBV10-3; d_gene: TRBD2; CDR3nt: TGTGCCATCCGTTTGGCGGGAGGGGACAATGAGCAGTTCTTC; CDR3aa: CAIRLAGGDNEQFF
abundance: NA; j_gene: TRBJ2-5; v_gene: TRBV20-1; d_gene: NA; CDR3nt: TGCAGTGCCAACAGCGGGTTGGGGGTCCAAGAGACCCAGTACTTC; CDR3aa: CSANSGLGVQETQYF
abundance: few; j_gene: TRBJ1-1; v_gene: TRBV30; d_gene: TRBD1; CDR3nt: TGTGCCTGGAGTGTCCGGACAGGCAACACTGAAGCTTTCTTT; CDR3aa: CAWSVRTGNTEAFF
abundance: NA; j_gene: TRBJ1-1; v_gene: TRBV29-1; d_gene: NA; CDR3nt: TGCAGCGTAGATTCCGGTCGGGACACTGAAGCTTTCTTT; CDR3aa: CSVDSGRDTEAFF
abundance: NA; j_gene: TRBJ2-4; v_gene: TRBV4-1; d_gene: TRBD2; CDR3nt: TGCGCCAGCAGCCAAGATGAGCTAGCGGGAGTTGGCAATGAGCAGTACTTC; CDR3aa: CASSQDELAGVGNEQYF
abundance: few; j_gene: TRBJ1-1; v_gene: TRBV3-1; d_gene: NA; CDR3nt: TGTGCCAGCAGCCATCATCTGGAAACAGTTTCTATGAACACTGAAGCTTTCTTT; CDR3aa: CASSHHLETVSMNTEAFF
abundance: once; j_gene: TRBJ2-7; v_gene: TRBV28; d_gene: NA; CDR3nt: TGTGCCAGCAGTTTTAACGACAGGCTCAAGTCCTACGAGCAGTACTTC; CDR3aa: CASSFNDRLKSYEQYF
abundance: NA; j_gene: TRBJ2-6; v_gene: TRBV21-1; d_gene: NA; CDR3nt: TGTGCCAGCTCTGTGACGGGCCTACGAGTCCCCGGATCTGGGGCCAACGTCCTGACTTTC; CDR3aa: CASSVTGLRVPGSGANVLTF
abundance: NA; j_gene: TRBJ2-7; v_gene: TRBV5-5; d_gene: NA; CDR3nt: TGTGCCAGCAGTCGCGCCCACTATGGCGAGCAGTACTTC; CDR3aa: CASSRAHYGEQYF
abundance: many; j_gene: TRBJ1-6; v_gene: TRBV20-1; d_gene: TRBD1; CDR3nt: TGCAGTGCCCAGAGGACAGGGGGCTCATCACCCCTCCACTTT; CDR3aa: CSAQRTGGSSPLHF
abundance: few; j_gene: TRBJ2-1; v_gene: TRBV7-2; d_gene: TRBD2; CDR3nt: TGTGCCAGCAGCGGGGGACTAGCGTTTAGCAATGAGCAGTTCTTC; CDR3aa: CASSGGLAFSNEQFF
abundance: few; j_gene: TRBJ2-3; v_gene: TRBV11-2; d_gene: TRBD2; CDR3nt: TGTGCCAGCAGCTTGGGCGGGGGGGTTGCAGATACGCAGTATTTT; CDR3aa: CASSLGGGVADTQYF
abundance: NA; j_gene: TRBJ2-7; v_gene: TRBV2; d_gene: NA; CDR3nt: TGTGCCAGCAGTGAAGCGCTTGCCCTCCCAGGGGACGAGCAGTACTTC; CDR3aa: CASSEALALPGDEQYF
abundance: NA; j_gene: TRBJ1-2; v_gene: TRBV12-3/TRBV12-4; d_gene: NA; CDR3nt: TGTGCCAGCCGGCCCCATAACTATGGCTACACCTTC; CDR3aa: CASRPHNYGYTF
abundance: NA; j_gene: TRBJ2-3; v_gene: TRBV4-1; d_gene: TRBD2; CDR3nt: TGCGCCACCCAGCTAGCGGGAGGCACAGATACGCAGTATTTT; CDR3aa: CATQLAGGTDTQYF
abundance: NA; j_gene: TRBJ2-3; v_gene: TRBV10-3; d_gene: TRBD2; CDR3nt: TGTGCCATCAGTTGGACTAGCGGGGGGGCCCCCTCCCCGGTGACGCAGTATTTT; CDR3aa: CAISWTSGGAPSPVTQYF
abundance: NA; j_gene: TRBJ2-7; v_gene: TRBV5-1; d_gene: TRBD2; CDR3nt: TGCGCCAGCAGCTTGAGGGGCGGGGGGATGGACGAGCAGTACTTC; CDR3aa: CASSLRGGGMDEQYF
abundance: NA; j_gene: TRBJ1-2; v_gene: TRBV12-3/TRBV12-4; d_gene: NA; CDR3nt: TGTGCCAGCAGCTTCTCCGGGGCATCAGGCTACACCTTC; CDR3aa: CASSFSGASGYTF
abundance: few; j_gene: TRBJ1-2; v_gene: TRBV27; d_gene: NA; CDR3nt: TGTGCCAGCAGTTTGACTCCCGGGTTCCTCTATGGCTACACCTTC; CDR3aa: CASSLTPGFLYGYTF
abundance: NA; j_gene: TRBJ2-2; v_gene: TRBV7-2; d_gene: NA; CDR3nt: TGTGCCAGCAGCTTAATCCGGGTCGACACCGGGGAGCTGTTTTTT; CDR3aa: CASSLIRVDTGELFF
abundance: NA; j_gene: TRBJ1-2; v_gene: TRBV7-2; d_gene: TRBD1; CDR3nt: TGTGCCAGCAGCTTAGCTGGGACAGGTAATAACTATGGCTACACCTTC; CDR3aa: CASSLAGTGNNYGYTF
abundance: few; j_gene: TRBJ1-2; v_gene: TRBV20-1; d_gene: TRBD1; CDR3nt: TGCAGTGCTAGTCGTCCAGGGGGTGGCTACACCTTC; CDR3aa: CSASRPGGGYTF
abundance: NA; j_gene: TRBJ1-2; v_gene: TRBV19; d_gene: NA; CDR3nt: TGTGCCAGTAGTCCTCTAGGGGACGGCTATGGCTACACCTTC; CDR3aa: CASSPLGDGYGYTF
abundance: few; j_gene: TRBJ2-7; v_gene: TRBV6-2/TRBV6-3; d_gene: NA; CDR3nt: TGTGCCAGCAGTCTTCCTTGGGACTCGTTCTCCTACGAGCAGTACTTC; CDR3aa: CASSLPWDSFSYEQYF
abundance: few; j_gene: TRBJ2-1; v_gene: TRBV9; d_gene: NA; CDR3nt: TGTGCCAGCAGCGTAGGAACTAGCCGACACAATGAGCAGTTCTTC; CDR3aa: CASSVGTSRHNEQFF
abundance: many; j_gene: TRBJ2-7; v_gene: TRBV28; d_gene: TRBD2; CDR3nt: TGTGCCACCTACGGGGGGTACTCCTACGAGCAGTACTTC; CDR3aa: CATYGGYSYEQYF
abundance: NA; j_gene: TRBJ2-5; v_gene: TRBV15; d_gene: NA; CDR3nt: TGTGCCACCAGCAGAGATCGCCCGGAGACCCAGTACTTC; CDR3aa: CATSRDRPETQYF
abundance: NA; j_gene: TRBJ1-2; v_gene: TRBV7-9; d_gene: NA; CDR3nt: TGTGCCAGCAGCCCGTCAGGGGTGACTAACTATGGCTACACCTTC; CDR3aa: CASSPSGVTNYGYTF
abundance: NA; j_gene: TRBJ2-1; v_gene: TRBV10-3; d_gene: TRBD2; CDR3nt: TGTGCCATCTCGTCTAGCGGGAATTACAATGAGCAGTTCTTC; CDR3aa: CAISSSGNYNEQFF
abundance: NA; j_gene: TRBJ2-1; v_gene: TRBV6-5; d_gene: NA; CDR3nt: TGTGCCAGCAGGCCCGGGACCATGGATGAGCAGTTCTTC; CDR3aa: CASRPGTMDEQFF
abundance: NA; j_gene: TRBJ1-1; v_gene: TRBV6-5; d_gene: NA; CDR3nt: TGTGCCAGCAGTTACTCGGAGCGGGGTGAAGCTTTCTTT; CDR3aa: CASSYSERGEAFF
abundance: NA; j_gene: TRBJ2-2; v_gene: TRBV7-2; d_gene: TRBD2; CDR3nt: TGTGCCAGCAGCCTCCGGACTAGCGGGATGGCCGGGGAGCTGTTTTTT; CDR3aa: CASSLRTSGMAGELFF
abundance: few; j_gene: TRBJ1-2; v_gene: TRBV5-1; d_gene: TRBD1; CDR3nt: TGCGCCAGCAGCTTCACCGGGACAGCTGTCTATGGCTACACCTTC; CDR3aa: CASSFTGTAVYGYTF
abundance: few; j_gene: TRBJ2-7; v_gene: TRBV20-1; d_gene: NA; CDR3nt: TGCAGTGCTATGTTCCAGCAAACCTACGAGCAGTACTTC; CDR3aa: CSAMFQQTYEQYF
abundance: NA; j_gene: TRBJ2-1; v_gene: TRBV12-5; d_gene: TRBD2; CDR3nt: TGTGCTAGTGGCCCCGGACTAGCGGGAAGCAATGAGCAGTTCTTC; CDR3aa: CASGPGLAGSNEQFF
abundance: few; j_gene: TRBJ2-1; v_gene: TRBV9; d_gene: TRBD2; CDR3nt: TGTGCCAGCAGCCGTTGGTCGGGGGGGCCCGCTATGGATGAGCAGTTCTTC; CDR3aa: CASSRWSGGPAMDEQFF
abundance: many; j_gene: TRBJ2-7; v_gene: TRBV11-2; d_gene: TRBD1; CDR3nt: TGTGCCAGCAGCCCGGGACAGCGCTACGAGCAGTACTTC; CDR3aa: CASSPGQRYEQYF
abundance: NA; j_gene: TRBJ2-1; v_gene: TRBV18; d_gene: TRBD2; CDR3nt: TGTGCCAGCTCACCACAGCGGGAGGTATTTAATTCCTACAATGAGCAGTTCTTC; CDR3aa: CASSPQREVFNSYNEQFF
abundance: NA; j_gene: TRBJ1-2; v_gene: TRBV20-1; d_gene: NA; CDR3nt: TGCGGCCCGAGGGCCAACTATGGCTACACCTTC; CDR3aa: CGPRANYGYTF
abundance: NA; j_gene: TRBJ2-5; v_gene: TRBV28; d_gene: TRBD1; CDR3nt: TGTGCCAGCAGCCAGGACAGGGATCGGGAGACCCAGTACTTC; CDR3aa: CASSQDRDRETQYF
abundance: NA; j_gene: TRBJ1-1; v_gene: TRBV18; d_gene: NA; CDR3nt: TGTGCCAGCTCCCCCGGCGAAAACCTGAACACTGAAGCTTTCTTT; CDR3aa: CASSPGENLNTEAFF
abundance: NA; j_gene: TRBJ1-4; v_gene: TRBV6-2/TRBV6-3; d_gene: TRBD1; CDR3nt: TGTGCCAGCAGCCACGACAGGGTAAATGAAAAACTGTTTTTT; CDR3aa: CASSHDRVNEKLFF
abundance: NA; j_gene: TRBJ2-3; v_gene: TRBV29-1; d_gene: TRBD2; CDR3nt: TGCAGCGTTGTAAAGTTTGCGGGAGGTACAGATACGCAGTATTTT; CDR3aa: CSVVKFAGGTDTQYF
abundance: NA; j_gene: TRBJ2-7; v_gene: TRBV20-1; d_gene: TRBD2; CDR3nt: TGCAGTGCCCTTGGGGGGGAAAATGGGGCATCCTACGAGCAGTACTTC; CDR3aa: CSALGGENGASYEQYF
abundance: few; j_gene: TRBJ2-5; v_gene: TRBV7-2; d_gene: TRBD1; CDR3nt: TGTGCCAGCAAATTCCCTACAGGGGGAGCCCAGTACTTC; CDR3aa: CASKFPTGGAQYF
abundance: NA; j_gene: TRBJ2-1; v_gene: TRBV24-1; d_gene: NA; CDR3nt: TGTGCCACCAGTGATGCGGGGTCCATACGAAATGAGCAGTTCTTC; CDR3aa: CATSDAGSIRNEQFF
abundance: NA; j_gene: TRBJ1-5; v_gene: TRBV7-8; d_gene: NA; CDR3nt: TGTGCCAGCAGCCCCAAGGGAGGACAGAATATGCGTCAGCCCCAGCATTTT; CDR3aa: CASSPKGGQNMRQPQHF